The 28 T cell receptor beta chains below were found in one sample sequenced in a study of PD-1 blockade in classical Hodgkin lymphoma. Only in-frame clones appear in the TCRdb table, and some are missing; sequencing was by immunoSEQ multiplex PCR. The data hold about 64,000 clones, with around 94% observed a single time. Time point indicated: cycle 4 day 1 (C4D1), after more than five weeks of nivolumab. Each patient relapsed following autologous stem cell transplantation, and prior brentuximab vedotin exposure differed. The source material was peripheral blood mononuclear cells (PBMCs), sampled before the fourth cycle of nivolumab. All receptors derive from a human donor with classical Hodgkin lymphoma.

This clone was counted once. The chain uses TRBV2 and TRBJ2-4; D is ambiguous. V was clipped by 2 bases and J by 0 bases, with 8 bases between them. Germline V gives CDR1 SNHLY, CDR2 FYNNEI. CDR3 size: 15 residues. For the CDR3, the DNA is TGTGCCAGCAGTGAACCCTCACTAGCCAAAAACATTCAGTACTTC. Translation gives CASSEPSLAKNIQYF. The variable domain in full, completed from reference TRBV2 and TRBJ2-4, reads EPEVTQTPSHQVTQMGQEVILRCVPISNHLYFYWYRQILGQKVEFLVSFYNNEISEKSEIFDDQFSVERPDGSNFTLKIRSTKLEDSAMYFCASSEPSLAKNIQYFGAGTRLSVL.

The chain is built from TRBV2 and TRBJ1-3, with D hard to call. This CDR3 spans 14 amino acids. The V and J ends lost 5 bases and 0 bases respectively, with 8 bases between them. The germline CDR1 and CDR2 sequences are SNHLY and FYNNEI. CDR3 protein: CASSSQVSGNTIYF. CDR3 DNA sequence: TGTGCCAGCAGTTCCCAGGTCTCTGGAAACACCATATATTTT.

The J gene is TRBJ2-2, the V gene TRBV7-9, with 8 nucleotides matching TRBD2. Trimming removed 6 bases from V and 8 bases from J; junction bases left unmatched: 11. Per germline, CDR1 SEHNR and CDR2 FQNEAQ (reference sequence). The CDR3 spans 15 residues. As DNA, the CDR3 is TGTGCCAGCAGTAAAGCCGGGAGGGATATTGGGGAGCTGTTTTTT. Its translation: CASSKAGRDIGELFF. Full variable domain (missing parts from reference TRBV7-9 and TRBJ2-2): DTGVSQNPRHKITKRGQNVTFRCDPISEHNRLYWYRQTLGQGPEFLTYFQNEAQLEKSRLLSDRFSAERPKGSFSTLEIQRTEQGDSAMYLCASSKAGRDIGELFFGEGSRLTVL.

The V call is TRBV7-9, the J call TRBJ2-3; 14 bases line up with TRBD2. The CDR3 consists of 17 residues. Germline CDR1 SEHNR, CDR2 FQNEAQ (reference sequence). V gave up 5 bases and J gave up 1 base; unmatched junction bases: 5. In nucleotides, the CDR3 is TGTGCCAGCAGCCTGACTAGCGGGGGGGTGCGCACAGATACGCAGTATTTT. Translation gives CASSLTSGGVRTDTQYF. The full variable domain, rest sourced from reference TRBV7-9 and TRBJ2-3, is DTGVSQNPRHKITKRGQNVTFRCDPISEHNRLYWYRQTLGQGPEFLTYFQNEAQLEKSRLLSDRFSAERPKGSFSTLEIQRTEQGDSAMYLCASSLTSGGVRTDTQYFGPGTRLTVL.

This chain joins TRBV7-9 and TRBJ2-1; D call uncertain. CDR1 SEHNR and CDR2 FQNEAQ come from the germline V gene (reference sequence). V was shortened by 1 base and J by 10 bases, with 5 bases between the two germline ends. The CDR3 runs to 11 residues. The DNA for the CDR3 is TGTGCCAGCAGCTTAGGACCGGAGCAGTTCTTC. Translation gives CASSLGPEQFF.

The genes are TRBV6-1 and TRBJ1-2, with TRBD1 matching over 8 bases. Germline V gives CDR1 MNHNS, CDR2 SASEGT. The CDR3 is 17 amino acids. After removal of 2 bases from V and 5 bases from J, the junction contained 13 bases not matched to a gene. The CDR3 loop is CASSEYGTGVIYYGYTF. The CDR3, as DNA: TGTGCCAGCAGTGAATACGGGACAGGCGTTATTTATTATGGCTACACCTTC.

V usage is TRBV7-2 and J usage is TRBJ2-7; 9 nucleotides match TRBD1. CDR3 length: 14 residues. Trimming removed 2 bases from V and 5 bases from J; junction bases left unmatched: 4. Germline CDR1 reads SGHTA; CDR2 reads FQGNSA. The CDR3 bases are TGTGCCAGCAGCTTAAAGGGACAGGGCCACGAGCAGTACTTC. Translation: CASSLKGQGHEQYF.

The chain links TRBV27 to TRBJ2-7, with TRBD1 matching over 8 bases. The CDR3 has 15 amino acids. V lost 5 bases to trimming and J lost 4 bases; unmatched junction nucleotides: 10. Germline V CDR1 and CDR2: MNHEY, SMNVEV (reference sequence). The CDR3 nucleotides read TGTGCCAGCAGTCCCACGACAGGGGCCGGATACGAGCAGTACTTC. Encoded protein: CASSPTTGAGYEQYF.

The CDR3 here is CASSLNVQSAWDEQFF. The CDR3 region has the DNA TGTGCCAGCAGCTTAAACGTACAGAGTGCCTGGGATGAGCAGTTCTTC. The chain has TRBV11-2 and TRBJ2-1; D is uncertain. Germline CDR1 SGHAT, CDR2 FQNNGV. Trimming stripped 2 bases from V and 8 bases from J, with 19 bases between. The CDR3 covers 16 residues.

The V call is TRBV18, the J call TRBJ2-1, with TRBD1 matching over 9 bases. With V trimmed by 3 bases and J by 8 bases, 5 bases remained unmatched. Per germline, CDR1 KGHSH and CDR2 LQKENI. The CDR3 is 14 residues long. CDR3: CASSPTGQGDEQFF. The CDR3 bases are TGTGCCAGCTCACCTACGGGACAGGGCGATGAGCAGTTCTTC.

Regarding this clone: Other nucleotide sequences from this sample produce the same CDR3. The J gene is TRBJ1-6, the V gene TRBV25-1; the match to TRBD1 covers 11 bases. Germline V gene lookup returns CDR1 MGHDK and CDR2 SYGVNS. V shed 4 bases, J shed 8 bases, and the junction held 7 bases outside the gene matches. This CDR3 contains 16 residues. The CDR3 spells CASSVRTGGRYSPLHF. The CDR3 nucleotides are TGTGCCAGCAGTGTACGGACAGGGGGCCGTTATTCACCCCTCCACTTT.

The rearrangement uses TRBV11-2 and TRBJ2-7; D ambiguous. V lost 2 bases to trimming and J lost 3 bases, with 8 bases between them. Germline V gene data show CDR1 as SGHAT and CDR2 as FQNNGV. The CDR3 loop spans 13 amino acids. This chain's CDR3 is CASSLSQDYEQYF. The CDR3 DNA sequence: TGTGCCAGCAGCTTAAGTCAGGACTACGAGCAGTACTTC.

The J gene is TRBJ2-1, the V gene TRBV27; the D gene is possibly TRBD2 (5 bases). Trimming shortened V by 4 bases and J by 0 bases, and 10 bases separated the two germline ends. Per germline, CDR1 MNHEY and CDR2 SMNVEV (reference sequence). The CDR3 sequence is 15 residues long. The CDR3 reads CASSSLGFSYNEQFF. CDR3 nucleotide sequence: TGTGCCAGCAGTTCACTAGGGTTCTCCTACAATGAGCAGTTCTTC.

For the CDR3, the DNA is TGTGCCAGCAGACCCAAGGGGTCTAGCCATGAGCAGTTCTTC. It encodes CASRPKGSSHEQFF. The chain uses TRBV2 and TRBJ2-1; the D call may be TRBD1 or TRBD2 (5 bases each). With 6 bases removed from V and 8 bases from J, the gap between germline ends came to 17 bases. Germline values: CDR1 SNHLY, CDR2 FYNNEI. This CDR3 has 14 amino acids.

The CDR3 region is CASSSWTSGQVSSYEQYF. In DNA, the CDR3 is TGCGCCAGCAGCTCATGGACTAGCGGGCAGGTGAGCTCCTACGAGCAGTACTTC. The chain links TRBV5-1 to TRBJ2-7; TRBD2 agrees at 11 bases. Per germline, CDR1 SGHRS and CDR2 YFSETQ. CDR3 length equals 18 residues. Losses at the gene ends were 3 bases for V and 0 bases for J; bases not matched to a gene: 11.

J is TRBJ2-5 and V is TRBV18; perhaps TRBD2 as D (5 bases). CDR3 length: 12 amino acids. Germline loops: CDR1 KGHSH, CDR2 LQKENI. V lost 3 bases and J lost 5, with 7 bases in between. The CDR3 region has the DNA TGTGCCAGCTCACCTTCGGGGGAGACCCAGTACTTC. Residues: CASSPSGETQYF.

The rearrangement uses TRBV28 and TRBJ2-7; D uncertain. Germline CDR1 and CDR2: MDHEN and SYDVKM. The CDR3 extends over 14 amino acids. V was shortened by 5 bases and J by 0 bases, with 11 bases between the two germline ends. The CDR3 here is CASSPPGSSYEQYF. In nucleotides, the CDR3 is TGTGCCAGCAGTCCACCAGGAAGCTCCTACGAGCAGTACTTC.

For the CDR3, the DNA is TGTGCCAGCTCACCAAGCTCCCGGGAGTCCTACGAGCAGTACTTC. Amino acids: CASSPSSRESYEQYF. V is TRBV18 and J is TRBJ2-7, with a tentative D call TRBD2 (6 bases). This CDR3 is 15 amino acids long. Germline V lookup: CDR1 KGHSH, CDR2 LQKENI. V was cut by 2 bases and J by 1 base, with 12 bases left in between.

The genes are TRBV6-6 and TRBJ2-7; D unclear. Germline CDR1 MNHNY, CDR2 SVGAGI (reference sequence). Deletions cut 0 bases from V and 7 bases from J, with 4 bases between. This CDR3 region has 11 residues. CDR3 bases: TGTGCCAGCAGTTACTCTTCTGAGCAGTACTTC. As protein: CASSYSSEQYF.

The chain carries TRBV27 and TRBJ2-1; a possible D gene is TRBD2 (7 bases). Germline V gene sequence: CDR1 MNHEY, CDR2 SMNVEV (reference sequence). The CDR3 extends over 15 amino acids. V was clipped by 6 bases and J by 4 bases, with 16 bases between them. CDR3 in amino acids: CASRGGAVGYNEQFF. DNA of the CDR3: TGTGCCAGCAGAGGGGGGGCCGTAGGGTACAATGAGCAGTTCTTC.

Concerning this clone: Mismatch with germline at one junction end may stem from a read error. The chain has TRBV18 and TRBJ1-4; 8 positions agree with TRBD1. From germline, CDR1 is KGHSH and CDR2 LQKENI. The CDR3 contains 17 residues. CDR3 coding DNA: TGTGCCAGCTCACCAAGGACAGGGTCTGGACGAAATGAGAAACTGTTTTTT. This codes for CASSPRTGSGRNEKLFF.

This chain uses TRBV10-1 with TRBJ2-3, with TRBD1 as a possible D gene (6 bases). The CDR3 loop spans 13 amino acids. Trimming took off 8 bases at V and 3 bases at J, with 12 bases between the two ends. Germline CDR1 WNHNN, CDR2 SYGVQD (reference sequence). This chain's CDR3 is CASGTGLTDTQYF. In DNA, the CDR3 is TGCGCCAGCGGTACAGGGTTAACAGATACGCAGTATTTT.

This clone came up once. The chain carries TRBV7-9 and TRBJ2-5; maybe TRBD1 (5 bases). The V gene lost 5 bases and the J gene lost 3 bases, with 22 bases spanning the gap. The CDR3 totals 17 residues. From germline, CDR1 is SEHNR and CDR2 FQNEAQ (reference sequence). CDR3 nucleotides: TGTGCCAGCAGCAAACTGACAGCGTCCGGTCCTAAAGAGACCCAGTACTTC. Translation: CASSKLTASGPKETQYF.

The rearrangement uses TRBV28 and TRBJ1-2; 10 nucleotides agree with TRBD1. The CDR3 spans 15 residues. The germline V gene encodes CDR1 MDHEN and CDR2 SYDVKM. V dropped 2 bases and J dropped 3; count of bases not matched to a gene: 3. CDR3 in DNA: TGTGCCAGCAGTTTACGGGGACAGGGGTACTATGGCTACACCTTC. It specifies CASSLRGQGYYGYTF.

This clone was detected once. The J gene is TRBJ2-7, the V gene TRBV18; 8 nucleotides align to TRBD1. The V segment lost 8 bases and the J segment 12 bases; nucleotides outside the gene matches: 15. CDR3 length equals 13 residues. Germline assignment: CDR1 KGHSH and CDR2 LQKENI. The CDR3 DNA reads TGTGCCAGCGGACCCCCGACAGGGGCAGGGTGGTACTTC. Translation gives CASGPPTGAGWYF.

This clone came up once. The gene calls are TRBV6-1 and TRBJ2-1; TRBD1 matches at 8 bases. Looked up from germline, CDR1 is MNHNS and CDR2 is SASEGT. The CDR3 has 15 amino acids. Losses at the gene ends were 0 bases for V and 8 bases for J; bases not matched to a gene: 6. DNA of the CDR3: TGTGCCAGCAGTGAAGCCTGGCAGGGGGCCGATGAGCAGTTCTTC. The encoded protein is CASSEAWQGADEQFF.

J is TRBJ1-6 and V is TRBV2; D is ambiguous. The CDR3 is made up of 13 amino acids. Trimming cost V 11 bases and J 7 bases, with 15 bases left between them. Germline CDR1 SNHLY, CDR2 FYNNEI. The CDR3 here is CAGSGRTNSPLHF. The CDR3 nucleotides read TGTGCCGGGTCAGGACGGACCAATTCACCCCTCCACTTT.

This CDR3 is CASSLTGDQPQHF. The CDR3 nucleotides read TGTGCCAGCAGCCTCACAGGGGATCAGCCCCAGCATTTT. The rearrangement joins TRBV7-2 to TRBJ1-5, with 7 bases identical to TRBD1. With V trimmed by 5 bases and J by 5 bases, 3 bases remained unmatched. The CDR3 is made up of 13 amino acids. Germline loops: CDR1 SGHTA, CDR2 FQGNSA.